Presented here are 19 T cell receptor beta chains from one specimen sequenced in a study of control samples from healthy donors and cancer patients. Generated by immunoSEQ multiplex PCR, the TCRdb table keeps only in-frame clones and is missing some. This sample has about 92,000 clones, with 82% found just once. Input material: blood. The source of these receptors is a woman aged 55 to 70 in good health.

The V and J genes are TRBV5-1 and TRBJ2-7; D uncertain. The CDR3 is 12 amino acids. CDR1 and CDR2 from the germline V gene are SGHRS and YFSETQ. The V end lost 4 bases, the J end lost 6 bases, and 11 bases lay between the germline ends. Here the CDR3 reads CASSRPSVEQYF. The DNA for the CDR3 is TGCGCCAGCAGCAGGCCCTCGGTCGAGCAGTACTTC. Drawing the rest from reference TRBV5-1 and TRBJ2-7, the complete variable domain is KAGVTQTPRYLIKTRGQQVTLSCSPISGHRSVSWYQQTPGQGLQFLFEYFSETQRNKGNFPGRFSGRQFSNSRSEMNVSTLELGDSALYLCASSRPSVEQYFGPGTRLTVT.

The chain has TRBV15 and TRBJ2-2, with D tentatively TRBD1 (6 bases). V was shortened by 1 base and J by 6 bases, with 6 bases between the two germline ends. The CDR3 is made up of 13 amino acids. Germline V gene data show CDR1 as LNHNV and CDR2 as YYDKDF (reference sequence). The CDR3: CATSRGTAGELFF. The CDR3 nucleotides are TGTGCCACCAGCAGAGGGACAGCCGGGGAGCTGTTTTTT.

The gene calls are TRBV28 and TRBJ1-2, with no clear D. The CDR3 is 11 amino acids. Trimming removed 4 bases at V and 4 bases at J, with 4 bases between. From germline, CDR1 is MDHEN and CDR2 SYDVKM. CDR3 nucleotides: TGTGCCAGCAGTTCAGTCTATGGCTACACCTTC. It specifies CASSSVYGYTF.

This chain links TRBV2 with TRBJ1-1, with no clear D. Trimming removed 5 bases at V and 4 bases at J, with 11 bases between. Germline CDR1 SNHLY, CDR2 FYNNEI. This CDR3 has 13 amino acids. The CDR3 sequence: CASSLDGFTEAFF. CDR3 nucleotides: TGTGCCAGCAGTCTAGACGGATTCACTGAAGCTTTCTTT.

V usage is TRBV6-2 or TRBV6-3 and J usage is TRBJ2-7, with D perhaps TRBD1 (5 bases). V lost 4 bases and J lost 0, with 7 bases in between. CDR3 length equals 13 residues. CDR1 and CDR2 (germline): MNHEY, SVGEGT. The DNA of the CDR3 is TGTGCCAGCAGTTGGACAAACTCCTACGAGCAGTACTTC. It codes for CASSWTNSYEQYF.

This rearrangement joins TRBV6-2 or TRBV6-3 to TRBJ2-5, with TRBD1 as a possible D gene (8 bases). The CDR3 is 14 amino acids. Trimming cost V 6 bases and J 6 bases, with 17 bases left between them. The V gene's germline CDR1 is MNHEY and CDR2 SVGEGT. CDR3 DNA sequence: TGTGCCAGCAGCCAAACAGGGGGGGAAAAGACCCAGTACTTC. As protein: CASSQTGGEKTQYF.

V usage is TRBV27 and J usage is TRBJ1-4; TRBD1 might be the D (5 bases). V was shortened by 3 bases and J by 4 bases, with 12 bases between the two germline ends. The CDR3 is made up of 15 amino acids. Germline lookup yields CDR1 MNHEY and CDR2 SMNVEV (reference sequence). CDR3 DNA sequence: TGTGCCAGCAGTTTGAGGAGGGGCGGTAATGAAAAACTGTTTTTT. Its protein product is CASSLRRGGNEKLFF.

The chain links TRBV14 to TRBJ1-2; D gene unclear. The CDR3 runs 12 residues. V lost 2 bases and J 5 bases, leaving 6 bases between the germline ends. Germline V gives CDR1 SGHDN, CDR2 FVKESK. The CDR3 coding sequence is TGTGCCAGCAGCCAATCGCTTTATGGCTACACCTTC. Translation: CASSQSLYGYTF.

The V gene is TRBV5-5, the J gene TRBJ2-5; D remains unclear. V was pared by 0 bases and J by 5 bases, with 14 bases between. Per the germline V gene, CDR1 is SGHKS and CDR2 is YYEKEE (reference sequence). This CDR3 is built from 15 residues. As DNA, the CDR3 is TGTGCCAGCAGCTTGGGCCAGCCCATAGGGGAGACCCAGTACTTC. Translated: CASSLGQPIGETQYF.

On this clone itself: The same CDR3 also results from other DNA sequences found in this sample. V usage is TRBV7-2 and J usage is TRBJ2-1; the match to TRBD1 covers 10 bases. The germline V gene encodes CDR1 SGHTA and CDR2 FQGNSA. CDR3 length: 16 amino acids. With V trimmed by 5 bases and J by 0 bases, 4 bases remained unmatched. The CDR3 loop reads CASSPRTGGSYNEQFF. CDR3 bases: TGTGCCAGCAGCCCCCGGACAGGGGGCTCCTACAATGAGCAGTTCTTC.

The chain employs TRBV6-6 and TRBJ2-3, with 11 nucleotides matching TRBD2. The CDR3 is 14 amino acids. Trimming took 7 bases from V and 4 from J; bases not matched to a gene: 4. Germline V gene sequence: CDR1 MNHNY, CDR2 SVGAGI (reference sequence). The CDR3 loop is CASKTSGKPDTQYF. Written as DNA, the CDR3 is TGTGCCAGCAAGACTAGCGGGAAACCAGATACGCAGTATTTT.

The V and J genes are TRBV24-1 and TRBJ2-5, with D possibly matching TRBD1 (5 bases). Germline CDR1 is KGHDR and CDR2 is SFDVKD. V shed 3 bases and J shed 1 base, with 11 bases lying between them. There are 15 residues in the CDR3. As DNA, the CDR3 is TGTGCCACCAGTGATCCCGCAGACAGCCAAGAGACCCAGTACTTC. This encodes CATSDPADSQETQYF.

This chain joins TRBV7-2 and TRBJ2-5, with a possible D match to TRBD1 (5 bases). Germline assignment: CDR1 SGHTA and CDR2 FQGNSA. This CDR3 contains 16 residues. Trimming left V 4 bases short and J 5 bases short, with 20 bases between. CDR3 sequence (DNA): TGTGCCAGCAGCTCCGAAAAGGGGTACACCCAGGAGACCCAGTACTTC. The encoded protein is CASSSEKGYTQETQYF. Together with reference TRBV7-2 and TRBJ2-5, the CDR3 gives the full variable domain: GAGVSQSPSNKVTEKGKDVELRCDPISGHTALYWYRQSLGQGLEFLIYFQGNSAPDKSGLPSDRFSAERTGGSVSTLTIQRTQQEDSAVYLCASSSEKGYTQETQYFGPGTRLLVL.

The J gene is TRBJ2-4, the V gene TRBV19; weak D call: TRBD1 (6 bases). The CDR3 extends over 16 amino acids. Germline assignment: CDR1 LNHDA and CDR2 SQIVND (reference sequence). Trimming shortened V by 5 bases and J by 0 bases, and 14 bases separated the two germline ends. The DNA for the CDR3 is TGTGCCAGTAGTCTAAGGCAGGGGATAGCCAAAAACATTCAGTACTTC. It codes for CASSLRQGIAKNIQYF.

V gene TRBV28 combines with J gene TRBJ2-7; unclear D gene. In germline, CDR1 is MDHEN, CDR2 SYDVKM. The germline V and J ends were trimmed by 3 bases and 0 bases, with 9 bases remaining between them. The CDR3 loop spans 14 amino acids. CDR3 nucleotides: TGTGCCAGCAGTTTTAGGGTCGTCTCCTACGAGCAGTACTTC. The encoded protein is CASSFRVVSYEQYF.

This chain connects TRBV2 to TRBJ1-5, with D maybe TRBD1 (6 bases). CDR1 SNHLY and CDR2 FYNNEI come from the germline V gene. There are 14 residues in the CDR3. V lost 6 bases and J 0 bases, leaving 9 bases between the germline ends. This chain's CDR3 is CASRRGGSNQPQHF. Written as DNA, the CDR3 is TGTGCCAGCAGGCGAGGGGGTAGCAATCAGCCCCAGCATTTT. Supplemented by reference TRBV2 and TRBJ1-5, the full variable domain reads EPEVTQTPSHQVTQMGQEVILRCVPISNHLYFYWYRQILGQKVEFLVSFYNNEISEKSEIFDDQFSVERPDGSNFTLKIRSTKLEDSAMYFCASRRGGSNQPQHFGDGTRLSIL.

The V call is TRBV2, the J call TRBJ1-5; 8 bases map to TRBD1. Germline CDR1 is SNHLY and CDR2 is FYNNEI. After removal of 6 bases from V and 1 base from J, the junction contained 5 bases not matched to a gene. The CDR3 covers 15 residues. The CDR3 DNA sequence: TGTGCCAGCAGGCACGGGACAGGAAGCAATCAGCCCCAGCATTTT. It is translated as CASRHGTGSNQPQHF.

For this clone: An end of the junction does not agree with germline; a read error may underlie this. The chain carries TRBV14 and TRBJ1-1; D possibly corresponds to TRBD1 (5 bases). This CDR3 spans 16 amino acids. Germline-derived CDR1 and CDR2 are SGHDN and FVKESK. CDR3 sequence reads: CASSEEKGLRNTEAFF. CDR3 in DNA: TGTGCCAGCAGCGAAGAAAAGGGGCTCAGGAACACTGAAGCTTTCTTT.

The chain couples TRBV7-8 to TRBJ1-5; TRBD1 matches at 8 bases. CDR1 is SGHVS and CDR2 is FQNEAQ in the germline V gene. The CDR3 is 15 residues long. With 5 bases clipped from V and 4 bases from J, the junction kept 7 bases outside the gene matches. The CDR3 protein is CASSRQGSLNQPQHF. CDR3 DNA: TGTGCCAGCAGCCGACAGGGGAGCTTAAATCAGCCCCAGCATTTT.